This TCR beta chain was retrieved from a study of cytomegalovirus exposure and HLA in healthy donors. The V gene's germline CDR1 is MDHEN and CDR2 SYDVKM. The CDR3 totals 13 residues. Trimming cost V 3 bases and J 9 bases, with 14 bases left between them. The assay was immunoSEQ multiplex PCR, and TCRdb's table has in-frame clones only and misses some. The sample lists 130,000 to 150,000 clones; around 88% were seen once. The chain is built from TRBV28 and TRBJ1-2; D remains ambiguous. Specimen: PBMCs. The sequence was collected from a woman younger than 35 in good health and CMV-seropositive. For the CDR3, the DNA is TGTGCCAGCAGTTTCGAGGAAGGAAGTCGCTACACCTTC. It translates to CASSFEEGSRYTF.